This T cell receptor beta chain came from a study of molecular identifiers for immune sequencing clone quantification. Library preparation followed earlier protocols using designated TCR primers. TCRdb called the PCR reads again in MiXCR, with one record for every CDR3 protein. The data contain roughly 320,000 distinct CDR3 sequences, about a fifth of them seen just once; the ten biggest clones take up approximately 0.83%. The junction had 10 bases not matched to a gene; V was cut back by 3 bases and J by 4 bases. The germline gives CDR1 PRHDT, CDR2 FYEKMQ (reference sequence). This CDR3 spans 16 amino acids. This clonotype was seen many times.

The receptor was isolated from a human donor in good health. Some libraries in this study had Jurkat cell RNA spiked in. The sample was naive CD8+ T cells from blood, with Jurkat cell RNA spiked in. Subset indicated: FACS-sorted CD8+CD4-CCR7+CD45RA+ naive T cells. The gene calls are TRBV13 and TRBJ2-3; 7 bases match TRBD2. This CDR3 is CASSFGMAGVPDTQYF. The CDR3 region has the DNA TGTGCCAGCAGCTTCGGAATGGCGGGGGTGCCAGATACGCAGTATTTT.